The TCR beta chain under discussion was sequenced for a study of long-term antiretroviral therapy in people with HIV (dated by TCRdb to the early 2020s). With regard to the full study: The earliest samples were collected approximately a decade before the 2015 WHO recommendation for immediate ART, a period when ART was typically delayed until CD4 counts fell. A retrospective serial study tested whether ART initiation and durable HIV suppression were associated with changes in peripheral blood TRB repertoire composition and diversity. A total of 150 to 200 cryopreserved PBMC samples were contributed to the cohort by 30 adults with confirmed HIV infection, with samples collected serially over a mean of roughly six years (range 1-12). Of the roughly 27 participants with HIV, about twelve were female. No cross-contamination during QIAcube processing was shown when test extractions of a monoclonal T-cell line were performed alongside fewer than 40 polyclonal samples.

To be included, a participant needed at least one PBMC sample from before ART initiation plus at least two post-ART samples. All participants with HIV were treated in the United States of America. Before DNA extraction, cryopreserved samples of 1-10 million PBMC were thawed and then washed. At the time of the earliest PBMC sample, participants with HIV were aged between about 20 and 54 years. Per participant, PBMC samples came from 1-4 timepoints prior to ART initiation and 2-8 timepoints following ART initiation, for a median of 7 samples. Serial HIV viral load, CD4+ T-cell count, ART history and demographic data were obtained for every participant. A Qiagen kit on a QIAcube was used to extract genomic DNA from unsorted PBMC, with samples processed in batches of 12. What the research found in general, with its limitations: Because pre-ART samples had limited cell numbers, unsorted PBMC were profiled rather than sorted CD4+ and CD8+ T cells. CDR3 length ranges in HIV repertoires were narrower than in controls, and network structure suggested an antigen-experienced repertoire with only a slight naive shift after ART. A significant increase in TRB diversity was found to be associated with ART initiation, although TRB diversity was observed to remain significantly below that of transplant donor controls even after long-term ART. No data were available on ART adherence, viral resistance or therapy changes, limiting inferences about post-ART repertoire changes. The samples were dated from about 2004 to 2018, and the ART regimens that were used may be less effective than current ART regimens. Limited PBMC availability meant only the TCR beta chain was sequenced, without alpha chain pairing. At every time point, the repertoire was dominated by expanded TRB clones first identified before ART initiation, although this dominance fluctuated and, in many PLHIV, declined after ART.

The immunoSEQ hsTCRB v3.0 assay was used at survey level resolution to sequence the TRB variable region. A depth of 40,000-50,000 T-cell genomes per sample was targeted for TRB sequencing. Pooled TRB libraries were sequenced on an Illumina MiSeq with a v3 150-cycle kit. The paper's data handling went like this. Repertoire analysis was performed in R inside a reproducible Nextflow workflow that covered QC, data transformation and analysis. LymphoSeq2, an R package for AIRR-Seq data exploration, was used to implement custom analyses. A few samples yielding fewer than 5000 total TRB sequences were excluded, leaving more than 150 analyzed HIV repertoires. Of the roughly 190 retained HIV repertoires, about 61 were collected before and 120 to 130 after ART initiation. Repertoires were downsampled to 5000 TRB nucleotide sequences, with summary statistics averaged over 100 downsampling iterations. Only TRB sequences with CDR3 regions of at least seven amino acids were retained for analysis. Diversity was assessed using a clonality score derived from Shannon entropy and using the Gini coefficient. Repertoire networks linked the top 5000 CDR3 amino acid sequences whenever two sequences differed by an edit distance of one. Antigen specificity groups and MHC restriction were predicted for TRB CDR3 amino acid sequences with GLIPH2. To flag known associations with CMV, EBV, HIV or tissue antigens, CDR3 amino acid sequences were compared against VDJdb and McPAS-TCR. Pre-ART, post-ART and control groups were compared with Wilcoxon signed-rank tests and Holm-Bonferroni correction. The table was pulled from immuneACCESS by TCRdb, which kept in-frame rearrangements only. Such tables lose some clones; where checked, under half of the loss comes from unresolved V genes, and the rest has no known cause. V and J calls and clone size are as listed in that table; D and trimming were resolved from the DNA. Across this sample there are some 13,000 clones, with more than 80% seen only once. Around 13% of the sample goes to the ten largest clones.

Notes on this clone: Its antigen is still unknown. Per-nucleotide qualities are absent, and no much larger clonotype sits a single base away.

This material consisted of unsorted PBMCs, taken 3.2 years before starting antiretroviral therapy. The receptor's source is a man aged 40-49 years with HIV.

CDR3 sequence: CASSTRTGGAMDTEAFF. Here is the DNA: TGTGCCAGTAGTACTCGGACAGGGGGCGCAATGGACACTGAAGCTTTCTTT. The chain uses TRBV19 and TRBJ1-1; TRBD1 aligns with 11 central bases. The CDR3 sequence holds 17 residues, the cysteine and phenylalanine included. Just the 51-base CDR3 DNA is kept, in frame starting at base 1. CDR1 LNHDA and CDR2 SQIVND were looked up in the germline V gene (reference sequence). V loses 4 bases at its end and J loses 3 bases; junction bases beyond the gene matches: 10.